A selection of T cell receptor beta chains follows, all from one sample in a study of CD8 T cells in ankylosing spondylitis. In TCRdb, the 5' RACE reads were re-called with MiXCR into one record per CDR3 protein. The sample records roughly 190,000 distinct CDR3 sequences, roughly 13% being singletons. The sequencing input was blood, either unsorted or a sorted T cell fraction (not recorded which). These receptors came from a male donor with ankylosing spondylitis or in good health (not recorded which). Both conserved end residues are part of each CDR3. The D gene is left open where the match is weak. Only some rows state a clone size, as once, few, many or a class for expanded clones.

V gene	clone size	D gene	J gene	CDR3 protein	CDR3 DNA
TRBV12-3/TRBV12-4	many	NA	TRBJ2-5	CASSVAVWGSQETQYF	TGTGCCAGCAGTGTAGCCGTTTGGGGGAGCCAAGAGACCCAGTACTTC
TRBV20-1	NA	NA	TRBJ2-1	CSARGTYRDNEQFF	TGCAGTGCTAGGGGGACTTACAGAGACAATGAGCAGTTCTTC
TRBV7-9	many	TRBD2	TRBJ2-7	CASSARDYTYEQYF	TGTGCCAGCAGTGCAAGGGACTACACCTACGAGCAGTACTTC
TRBV10-3	NA	TRBD1	TRBJ2-7	CAISPTGAYEQYF	TGTGCCATCAGTCCTACAGGGGCCTACGAGCAGTACTTC
TRBV12-3/TRBV12-4	few	NA	TRBJ2-3	CASSTGEADTQYF	TGTGCCAGCAGTACAGGGGAGGCAGATACGCAGTATTTT
TRBV7-9	NA	NA	TRBJ1-1	CASSLPGQEQAFF	TGTGCCAGCAGCCTCCCTGGACAAGAGCAAGCTTTCTTT
TRBV11-2	NA	TRBD2	TRBJ2-3	CASSPGRTSPTDTQYF	TGTGCCAGCAGCCCAGGGAGGACTAGTCCCACAGATACGCAGTATTTT
TRBV20-1	few	NA	TRBJ2-7	CSARDRDTGSHSYEQYF	TGCAGTGCTAGAGATAGGGACACCGGTTCCCACTCCTACGAGCAGTACTTC
TRBV20-1	NA	TRBD2	TRBJ2-1	CSARDLADPSNEQFF	TGCAGTGCTAGAGACCTAGCGGACCCTTCCAATGAGCAGTTCTTC
TRBV4-2	few	NA	TRBJ2-4	CASSQDMGNIQYF	TGTGCCAGCAGCCAAGATATGGGAAACATTCAGTACTTC
TRBV6-4	NA	TRBD1	TRBJ2-2	CASSGGTATGELFF	TGTGCCAGCAGTGGAGGGACAGCCACCGGGGAGCTGTTTTTT
TRBV5-6	few	NA	TRBJ2-5	CASSLWGYETQYF	TGTGCCAGCAGCTTGTGGGGGTACGAGACCCAGTACTTC
TRBV3-1	few	NA	TRBJ2-3	CASSPSGGPDTQYF	TGTGCCAGCAGCCCGAGTGGGGGGCCCGATACGCAGTATTTT
TRBV3-1	few	TRBD2	TRBJ2-1	CASSQEGLAGATNEQFF	TGTGCCAGCAGCCAAGAAGGGCTAGCGGGAGCAACAAATGAGCAGTTCTTC
TRBV3-1	NA	NA	TRBJ1-5	CASSPSSDRSQPQHF	TGTGCCAGCAGCCCTAGCTCCGACAGAAGCCAGCCCCAGCATTTT
TRBV11-2	few	TRBD1	TRBJ1-2	CASSLFPGQDYGYTF	TGTGCCAGCAGCTTGTTCCCGGGACAGGACTATGGCTACACCTTC
TRBV4-1	NA	NA	TRBJ2-7	CASSQPGQPYEQYF	TGCGCCAGCAGCCAACCAGGACAGCCCTACGAGCAGTACTTC
TRBV5-4	few	TRBD1	TRBJ1-2	CASSHPGQGARGYTF	TGTGCCAGCAGCCACCCGGGACAGGGGGCTCGAGGCTACACCTTC
TRBV5-5	few	NA	TRBJ1-5	CASSHRDQPQHF	TGTGCCAGCAGTCACCGTGATCAGCCCCAGCATTTT
TRBV7-9	NA	NA	TRBJ2-7	CASSLVAAEPGGEQYF	TGTGCCAGCAGCTTAGTCGCGGCGGAACCTGGGGGCGAGCAGTACTTC
TRBV20-1	NA	NA	TRBJ2-5	CSARETGDFETQYF	TGCAGTGCTAGAGAAACGGGAGATTTTGAGACCCAGTACTTC
TRBV9	NA	NA	TRBJ2-2	CASAGGNTGELSF	TGTGCCAGCGCTGGAGGGAACACCGGGGAGCTGTCTTTT
TRBV20-1	few	NA	TRBJ2-1	CSASSGSYNEQFF	TGCAGTGCTAGTTCGGGGTCCTACAATGAGCAGTTCTTC
TRBV27	few	NA	TRBJ1-1	CASRTGTEAFF	TGTGCCAGCAGAACCGGGACTGAAGCTTTCTTT
TRBV12-3/TRBV12-4	few	TRBD2	TRBJ2-3	CASFSGSSDTQYF	TGTGCCAGCTTTAGCGGGAGCTCAGATACGCAGTATTTT
TRBV11-3	NA	TRBD1	TRBJ2-3	CASTGQTYTDTQYF	TGTGCCAGCACGGGACAGACTTACACAGATACGCAGTATTTT
TRBV2	many	NA	TRBJ2-1	CASSLTSGFYNEQFF	TGTGCCAGCAGCTTAACCAGTGGTTTCTACAATGAGCAGTTCTTC
TRBV4-1	many	NA	TRBJ2-5	CASSQGSGTGPQETQYF	TGCGCCAGCAGCCAAGGAAGTGGGACGGGCCCCCAAGAGACCCAGTACTTC